This record looks at one TCR beta chain sequence and its context. What it recognizes is unknown. Germline is not matched at one junction end, which may reflect a read error. The data are from a study of cytomegalovirus exposure and HLA in healthy donors. Germline V gene sequence: CDR1 SGHNT, CDR2 YENEEA. CDR3 length: 12 amino acids. Study results and caveats: Per published reports, the classifier diagnosed cytomegalovirus status with high specificity and sensitivity.

Vbeta (60) and Jbeta (13) primers were used in the PCR. Generated by immunoSEQ multiplex PCR, the TCRdb table keeps only in-frame clones and is missing some. The sample consists of roughly 120,000 clones, around three quarters of them appearing once. Material for sequencing was PBMCs. V usage is TRBV11-3 and J usage is TRBJ2-2; 9 positions agree with TRBD1. This clonotype originated in a male donor in good health and CMV-seronegative. The CDR3 loop is CASSSRTGELFF. The CDR3 DNA reads TGTGCCAGCAGCTCCCGGACAGGGGAACTGTTTTTT.